This TCR beta chain was sequenced in a study of cytotoxic CD8 clonotypes in ibrutinib-treated CLL. Some clones are missing from TCRdb's copy, which holds only in-frame ones; the method was immunoSEQ multiplex PCR. The table lists hundreds of thousands of clones, 70% of them singletons. This clone was counted only a few times. The material sequenced was PBMCs, taken after 24 months of ibrutinib treatment. The clonotype was recovered from a human donor with chronic lymphocytic leukemia.

This CDR3 is CASSYRTSQETQYF. CDR3 in DNA: TGTGCCAGCAGTTACCGGACTAGTCAAGAGACCCAGTACTTC. The V call is TRBV6-5, the J call TRBJ2-5; 7 bases are shared with TRBD2. This CDR3 comprises 14 residues. J was trimmed by 2 bases and V by 2 bases; bases with no gene match: 2. Germline lookup yields CDR1 MNHEY and CDR2 SVGAGI.